The following is a TCR beta chain sequence with its context. Repertoires were generated with immunoSEQ multiplex PCR, while TCRdb's copy carries only in-frame clones and drops some. The profile shows 110,000 or so clones, 80% to 90% of them singletons. The entry originates in a study of control samples from healthy donors and cancer patients. V lost 2 bases to trimming and J lost 3 bases, with 5 bases between them. Germline V gives CDR1 SGHRS, CDR2 YFSETQ. This CDR3 region has 12 residues. The chain carries TRBV5-1 and TRBJ2-5; D gene uncertain. Material for sequencing was blood. The receptor comes from a woman aged 45 to 65 in good health. The CDR3 DNA sequence: TGCGCCAGCAGCTTCTCGGAAGAGACCCAGTACTTC. Its protein product is CASSFSEETQYF.